The rows below give T cell receptor beta chains drawn from one sample of a study of blood T cell repertoires in COVID-19. Data came from immunoSEQ multiplex PCR; TCRdb stores just in-frame clones and leaves some out. In the table there are 140,000 to 150,000 clones, 70% to 90% of which are singletons. The sequenced sample consisted of peripheral blood. The receptors were gathered from a human donor with acute or convalescent COVID-19. The donor label of this sample is uncertain. The CDR3 runs from the conserved cysteine through the conserved F or W. The D gene is left open where the match is weak. Some rows mark clone size as missing; the rest say once, few, many or name a class of expanded clone.

D gene,V gene,J gene,clone size,CDR3 DNA,CDR3 protein
TRBD1,TRBV11-2,TRBJ1-6,once,TGTGCCAGCAGCCCCGCGACCGGGACAGGGGTTAATTCACCCCTCCACTTT,CASSPATGTGVNSPLHF
NA,TRBV5-1,TRBJ2-2,once,TGCGCCAGCAGCTGGAGTGGGTTGGTTGGCGGCACCGGGGAGCTGTTTTTT,CASSWSGLVGGTGELFF
TRBD2,TRBV9,TRBJ2-2,once,TGTGCCAGCAGCGTAACTAGCGGGGGGCCGGACGGGGAGCTGTTTTTT,CASSVTSGGPDGELFF
TRBD1,TRBV27,TRBJ2-1,NA,TGTGCCAGCAGCAGAGACCTCGGGACAGGGGGGCCCGGTGAGCAGTTCTTC,CASSRDLGTGGPGEQFF
NA,TRBV9,TRBJ1-3,NA,TGTGCCAGCAGTCCTGACACAAGCTCTGGAAACACCATATATTTT,CASSPDTSSGNTIYF
NA,TRBV27,TRBJ2-7,NA,TGTGCCAGCAGTTTATCCCCGAGTGGTGAGCAGTACTTC,CASSLSPSGEQYF
TRBD1,TRBV6-5,TRBJ1-4,NA,TGTGCCAGCAGGCCCCAGGGGGCAACTAATGAAAAACTGTTTTTT,CASRPQGATNEKLFF
NA,TRBV5-1,TRBJ1-1,NA,TGCGCCAGCAGCAAAGTACAGGACGGAACGGTTGAAGCTTTCTTT,CASSKVQDGTVEAFF
TRBD1,TRBV7-2,TRBJ1-1,NA,TGTGCCAGCAGCTTAGTTTGGGACAGGGCTGAAGCTTTCTTT,CASSLVWDRAEAFF
NA,TRBV24-1,TRBJ2-2,NA,TGTGCCACCAGTGATACCTGGCTCTCCGGGGAGCTGTTTTTT,CATSDTWLSGELFF
TRBD1,TRBV19,TRBJ1-2,NA,TGTGCCAGTAGAGGGGACAGTACTAACTATGGCTACACCTTC,CASRGDSTNYGYTF
TRBD2,TRBV5-1,TRBJ2-1,NA,TGCGCCAGCAGCTTGGAGACTAGCGGGAGCTACAATGAGCAGTTCTTC,CASSLETSGSYNEQFF
NA,TRBV6-5,TRBJ1-5,once,TGTGCCAGCACTGGGCAATGGGATCAGCCCCAGCATTTT,CASTGQWDQPQHF
NA,TRBV4-3,TRBJ2-5,NA,TGCGCCAGCAGCCAAGCCCGGGACATAACGACCCAGTACTTC,CASSQARDITTQYF